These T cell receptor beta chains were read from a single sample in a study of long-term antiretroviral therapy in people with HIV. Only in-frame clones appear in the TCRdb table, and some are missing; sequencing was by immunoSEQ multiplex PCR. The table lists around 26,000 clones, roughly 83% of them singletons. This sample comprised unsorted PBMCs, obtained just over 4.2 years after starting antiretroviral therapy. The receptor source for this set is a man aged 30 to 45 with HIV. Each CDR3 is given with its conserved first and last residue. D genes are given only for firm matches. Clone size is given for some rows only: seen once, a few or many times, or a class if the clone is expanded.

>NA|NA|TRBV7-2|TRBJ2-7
CASSFSRREQYF
TGTGCCAGCAGCTTTTCCCGGCGCGAGCAGTACTTC
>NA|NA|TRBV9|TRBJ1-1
CASSVGSSDHYTEAFF
TGTGCCAGCAGCGTAGGATCGTCAGATCATTACACTGAAGCTTTCTTT
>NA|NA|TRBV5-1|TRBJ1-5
CASSLGGMGNQPQHF
TGCGCCAGCAGCTTGGGGGGGATGGGCAATCAGCCCCAGCATTTT
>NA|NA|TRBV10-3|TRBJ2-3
CAISEGPNPFFGTDTQYF
TGTGCCATCAGTGAGGGACCAAACCCTTTTTTTGGCACAGATACGCAGTATTTT
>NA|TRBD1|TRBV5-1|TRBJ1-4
CASSQGQISTNEKLFF
TGCGCCAGCAGCCAGGGACAGATTTCAACTAATGAAAAACTGTTTTTT
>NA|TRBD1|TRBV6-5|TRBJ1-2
CASSIQGGIYGYTF
TGTGCCAGCAGTATACAGGGGGGGATCTATGGCTACACCTTC
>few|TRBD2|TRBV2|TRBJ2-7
CASRDLLAGGLEQYF
TGTGCCAGCAGGGACCTACTAGCGGGGGGACTCGAGCAGTACTTC
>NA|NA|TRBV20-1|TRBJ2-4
CSARQENIQYF
TGCAGTGCTAGACAGGAAAACATTCAGTACTTC
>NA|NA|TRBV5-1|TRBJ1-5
CASSLGDGSSNQPQHF
TGCGCCAGCAGCTTGGGTGACGGGAGTAGCAATCAGCCCCAGCATTTT
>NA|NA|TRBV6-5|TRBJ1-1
CARLLYTEAFF
TGTGCCAGGCTACTGTACACTGAAGCTTTCTTT
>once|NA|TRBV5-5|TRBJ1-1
CASSLAPRRGGDTEAFF
TGTGCCAGCAGCTTGGCCCCAAGGAGGGGAGGAGACACTGAAGCTTTCTTT
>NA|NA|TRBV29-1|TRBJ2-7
CSVVEGQKSTYEQYF
TGCAGCGTTGTAGAAGGTCAGAAATCAACCTACGAGCAGTACTTC
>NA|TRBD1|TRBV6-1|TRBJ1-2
CASRVTGMDGYTF
TGTGCCAGCAGGGTGACAGGGATGGATGGCTACACCTTC
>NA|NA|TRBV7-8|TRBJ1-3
CASSLNTGSGNTIYF
TGTGCCAGCAGCTTAAATACAGGGTCTGGAAACACCATATATTTT